This T cell receptor beta chain appears in the sequencing data of a study of cytomegalovirus exposure and HLA in healthy donors. Regarding the study as a whole: Reportedly, fewer N-insertions than the approximately 690-donor mean appeared in an Asian-associated ancestry cluster in a later analysis.

The table lists this clone with a few counts. Antigen specificity is unknown. This CDR3 spans 15 amino acids. The germline V and J ends were trimmed by 5 bases and 0 bases, with 14 bases remaining between them. CDR1 is SGHVS, CDR2 FNYEAQ, per germline. The PCR was carried out with 60 Vbeta primers and 13 Jbeta primers. The assay was immunoSEQ multiplex PCR, and TCRdb's table has in-frame clones only and misses some. The sample contains about 160,000 clones, approximately 77% of which appear only once. The clonotype was recovered from a man in his thirties or forties in good health and CMV-seropositive. The V call is TRBV7-6, the J call TRBJ2-7, with TRBD2 as a possible D gene (6 bases). Sequencing was performed on PBMCs. CDR3 sequence: CASSPLAGSSYEQYF. DNA for the CDR3: TGTGCCAGCAGCCCCCTTGCGGGGAGCTCCTACGAGCAGTACTTC. Using reference TRBV7-6 and TRBJ2-7 for the parts outside the CDR3, the full variable domain is GAGVSQSPRYKVTKRGQDVALRCDPISGHVSLYWYRQALGQGPEFLTYFNYEAQQDKSGLPNDRFSAERPEGSISTLTIQRTEQRDSAMYRCASSPLAGSSYEQYFGPGTRLTVT.